These 2 T cell receptor beta chains were all obtained from the same sample, sequenced in a study of blood T cell repertoires in COVID-19. Using immunoSEQ multiplex PCR, the repertoire was profiled, and TCRdb retains in-frame clones only, with some absent. In the table there are 200,000 to 250,000 clones, 82% of which are singletons. Sequencing input: peripheral blood. These receptors all come from a woman aged 70 to 79 with COVID-19, enrolled during active disease.

This clone has more than one count but fewer than ten. The chain recombines TRBV7-2 with TRBJ2-7, with 8 bases identical to TRBD2. The CDR3 sequence is 14 residues long. Germline lookup yields CDR1 SGHTA and CDR2 FQGNSA. Unmatched junction bases numbered 10, after V lost 2 bases and J lost 10 bases. This CDR3 reads CASSLSPAGASQYF. The DNA of the CDR3 is TGTGCCAGCAGCTTATCCCCAGCGGGAGCCTCCCAGTACTTC.

V gene TRBV19 combines with J gene TRBJ2-3, with 7 positions matching TRBD2. J was trimmed by 0 bases and V by 5 bases; bases with no gene match: 5. CDR1 and CDR2 from the germline V gene are LNHDA and SQIVND (reference sequence). This CDR3 spans 15 amino acids. The DNA for the CDR3 is TGTGCCAGTAGTCCACGACTAGCTAGCACAGATACGCAGTATTTT. Protein product: CASSPRLASTDTQYF.